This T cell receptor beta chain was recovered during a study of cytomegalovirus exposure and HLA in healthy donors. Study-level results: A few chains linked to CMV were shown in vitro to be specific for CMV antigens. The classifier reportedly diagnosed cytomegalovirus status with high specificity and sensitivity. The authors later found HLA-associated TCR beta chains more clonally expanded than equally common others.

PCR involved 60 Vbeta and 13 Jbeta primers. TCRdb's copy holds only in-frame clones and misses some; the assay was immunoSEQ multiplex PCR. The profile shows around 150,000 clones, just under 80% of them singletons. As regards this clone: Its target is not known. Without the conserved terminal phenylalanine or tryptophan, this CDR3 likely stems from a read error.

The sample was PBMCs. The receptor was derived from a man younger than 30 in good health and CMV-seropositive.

In DNA form, the CDR3 reads TGTGCCAGCAGTTACTATCAGGGTTCTTCACCCCTCCACCTT. Translated: CASSYYQGSSPLHL. This rearrangement joins TRBV6-5 to TRBJ1-6, with D possibly matching TRBD1 (5 bases). V shed 1 base and J shed 9 bases, with 10 bases lying between them. Germline CDR1 is MNHEY and CDR2 is SVGAGI. The CDR3 is made up of 14 amino acids.